Listed below are T cell receptor beta chains from one sample, sequenced in a study of blood T cell repertoires in COVID-19. Assay: immunoSEQ multiplex PCR; the TCRdb copy retains only in-frame clones and omits some. The data contain about 410,000 clones, about nine tenths of them singletons. Specimen: peripheral blood. The source is a woman in her 30s with active or convalescent COVID-19. The CDR3 runs from the conserved cysteine through the conserved F or W. A D gene is named only where the DNA matches it firmly. Clone size, where shown, is once, few, many, or a class for clones that have expanded.

V	size	J	D	DNA	CDR3
TRBV4-1	few	TRBJ2-7	TRBD2	TGCGCCAGCAGCGGACGTAGCGGGGTCGAATTCTACGAGCAGTACTTC	CASSGRSGVEFYEQYF
TRBV4-1	-	TRBJ1-5	TRBD1	TGCGCCAGCAGCCACGGGACAGGCAATCAGCCCCAGCATTTT	CASSHGTGNQPQHF
TRBV7-8	once	TRBJ1-3	-	TGTGCCAGCAGCTTAGTAAAGCAGCGAGATACTGGAAACACCATATATTTT	CASSLVKQRDTGNTIYF
TRBV2	-	TRBJ1-1	-	TGTGCCAGCAGTGGGGCGGGGGGCCCCAATTTATCTGAAGCTTTCTTT	CASSGAGGPNLSEAFF
TRBV6-1	-	TRBJ1-1	TRBD1	TGTGCCAGCAGTGAATCAGGGGGGAACACTGAAGCTTTCTTT	CASSESGGNTEAFF
TRBV19	once	TRBJ1-1	TRBD1	TGTGCCAGTGGCCGGGACAGAGGTAGCACTGAAGCTTTCTTT	CASGRDRGSTEAFF
TRBV5-4	-	TRBJ2-7	TRBD2	TGTGCCAGCAGCTTGGTGGCGGCGGGGGTTTCCTACGAGCAGTACTTC	CASSLVAAGVSYEQYF
TRBV13	-	TRBJ2-3	-	TGTGCCAGCAGCTCGGGCATTGGGGGCGGTAGCACAGATACGCAGTATTTT	CASSSGIGGGSTDTQYF
TRBV11-2	-	TRBJ2-2	-	TGTGCCAGCAGCTTAGAGAGTAGGGGCAAGGCCGGGGAGCTGTTTTTT	CASSLESRGKAGELFF
TRBV29-1	-	TRBJ1-2	TRBD1	TGCAGCGTTTGGGTAACAGGGGAAAACTATGGCTACACCTTC	CSVWVTGENYGYTF
TRBV20-1	-	TRBJ1-2	-	TGCAGTGCTAGTCTCCAATCGGGCTATGGCTACACCTTC	CSASLQSGYGYTF
TRBV7-9	-	TRBJ2-1	-	TGTGCCAGCAGCGTACCAGGGTACCCCTACAATGAGCAGTTCTTC	CASSVPGYPYNEQFF
TRBV6-1	-	TRBJ1-6	TRBD1	TGTGCCAGCAGTGAAAGGGGGCAGGATTATTCACCCCTCCACTTT	CASSERGQDYSPLHF
TRBV27	-	TRBJ1-1	-	TGTGCCAGCAGTTTTGGCAGACAGTTGAACACTGAAGCTTTCTTT	CASSFGRQLNTEAFF
TRBV15	many	TRBJ1-5	-	TGTGCCGCGGGAACAGAGGTCAATCAGCCCCAGCATTTT	CAAGTEVNQPQHF
TRBV13	-	TRBJ2-3	TRBD2	TGTGCCAGCAGCTTAGTCTCGGGAGGGCCAACAGATACGCAGTATTTT	CASSLVSGGPTDTQYF
TRBV7-9	-	TRBJ1-3	-	TGTGCCAGCAGCGCAGACAGGATCTCTGGAAACACCATATATTTT	CASSADRISGNTIYF
TRBV29-1	many	TRBJ1-1	TRBD1	TGCAGCGGACAGGGGAGTTCGACTGAAGCTTTCTTT	CSGQGSSTEAFF
TRBV7-9	-	TRBJ2-3	TRBD1	TGTGCCAGCAGCTTTAGACAGGGGGCTGCAGATACGCAGTATTTT	CASSFRQGAADTQYF
TRBV11-2	once	TRBJ2-5	-	TGTGCCAGCAGCTTAGAACCCAAGGGGCCAAAGACCCAGTACTTC	CASSLEPKGPKTQYF
TRBV18	-	TRBJ1-5	-	TGTGCCAGCTCACCGGACGGGGTTCAACCCCAGCATTTT	CASSPDGVQPQHF
TRBV5-1	-	TRBJ2-3	-	TGCGCCAGCAGCTTGGGAGGGACTAGCACAGATACGCAGTATTTT	CASSLGGTSTDTQYF
TRBV19	-	TRBJ2-3	-	TGTGCCAGTAGTATAATGATCCAGGAAACGCAGTATTTT	CASSIMIQETQYF
TRBV6-2/TRBV6-3	once	TRBJ2-1	TRBD2	TGTGCCAGCAGCCCACTACTAGCGGTGGGTATCGAGCAGTTCTTC	CASSPLLAVGIEQFF
TRBV5-6	-	TRBJ1-5	-	TGTGCCAGCAGCTATTCGGAGGGTCAGCCCCAGCATTTT	CASSYSEGQPQHF
TRBV6-5	-	TRBJ2-7	TRBD2	TGTGCCAGCAGGGGACTAGCGGGAGAGAACTACGAGCAGTACTTC	CASRGLAGENYEQYF
TRBV27	-	TRBJ1-4	TRBD1	TGTGCCAGCAGTTTACAGGGGGCGGGTGAAAAACTGTTTTTT	CASSLQGAGEKLFF
TRBV11-2	-	TRBJ2-5	TRBD1	TGTGCCAGCAGCTTACACAGGGGGACCGATAGGAGGGAGACCCAGTACTTC	CASSLHRGTDRRETQYF
TRBV10-3	-	TRBJ1-1	-	TGTGCCATCAGTGAGTCCCAGACCCTGGGCCCGGCTTTCTTT	CAISESQTLGPAFF
TRBV29-1	few	TRBJ2-7	TRBD1	TGCAGCGTTGTTTTAGGATCAGCCGGGACAGACTACGAGCAGTACTTC	CSVVLGSAGTDYEQYF
TRBV27	-	TRBJ2-3	TRBD2	TGTGCCAGCAGTTTATCGCGAATAGCGGGAGGGACAGATACGCAGTATTTT	CASSLSRIAGGTDTQYF
TRBV3-1/TRBV3-2	-	TRBJ2-3	-	TGTGCCAGCAGCAGGTCATCATGGGAAGTAGGGGGCACAGATACGCAGTATTTT	CASSRSSWEVGGTDTQYF
TRBV5-1	-	TRBJ1-5	-	TGCGCCAGCAGCTTGGACGGGGAGAGCAATCAGCCCCAGCATTTT	CASSLDGESNQPQHF
TRBV5-6	-	TRBJ2-4	TRBD1	TGTGCCAGCAGCCTGTGGACAGGGGACATTCAGTACTTC	CASSLWTGDIQYF
TRBV2	-	TRBJ1-2	TRBD1	TGTGCCAGAGGACAGGCTGACTATGGCTACACCTTC	CARGQADYGYTF
TRBV19	-	TRBJ2-2	TRBD1	TGTGCCAGTACTATCCAGGGGGCCTCCGGGGAGCTGTTTTTT	CASTIQGASGELFF
TRBV28	-	TRBJ2-2	-	TGTGCCAGCAGTTTCTCAGGCACCGGGGAGCTGTTTTTT	CASSFSGTGELFF
TRBV4-1	-	TRBJ2-7	TRBD2	TGCGCCAGCAGCCCGAGCGGGGGGGCCCACGAGCAGTACTTC	CASSPSGGAHEQYF
TRBV19	-	TRBJ2-1	-	TGTGCCACCCGGTCCTACAATGAGCAGTTCTTC	CATRSYNEQFF
TRBV2	few	TRBJ1-5	-	TGTGCCAGCAGTCCCCCCAACAATCAGCCCCAGCATTTT	CASSPPNNQPQHF
TRBV5-4	-	TRBJ1-2	TRBD1	TGTGCCAGCAGCGGACGCCGGGACAGACTCTCCACTAACTATGGCTACACCTTC	CASSGRRDRLSTNYGYTF
TRBV6-4	-	TRBJ2-2	TRBD1	TGTGCCAGCAGTGACTCGCTTGTCGAGGGGGCGAGCACCGGGGAGCTGTTTTTT	CASSDSLVEGASTGELFF
TRBV27	few	TRBJ1-3	-	TGTGCCAGCAGTTTCACTCCACCTCGGTCCACGGGAGGATTCTCTGGAAACACCATATATTTT	CASSFTPPRSTGGFSGNTIYF
TRBV6-2/TRBV6-3	-	TRBJ2-7	TRBD1	TGTGCCAGCAGTGGACGGGACAGCCGAGACCCCTACGAGCAGTACTTC	CASSGRDSRDPYEQYF
TRBV3-1/TRBV3-2	-	TRBJ2-1	TRBD2	TGTGCCAGCAGCCTTAGCGGGGACCCCTCCTACAATGAGCAGTTCTTC	CASSLSGDPSYNEQFF
TRBV5-6	-	TRBJ1-2	-	TGTGCCAGCAGCTTTTCAGGGGCCCTCACGTATGGCTACACCTTC	CASSFSGALTYGYTF
TRBV29-1	-	TRBJ2-5	TRBD1	TGCAGCGTTGAGGGACAGAGAAAAGAGACCCAGTACTTC	CSVEGQRKETQYF
TRBV7-2	-	TRBJ2-1	-	TGTGCCAGCAGCTTATCCCCCGGGGGTGAGCAGTTCTTC	CASSLSPGGEQFF
TRBV18	-	TRBJ2-5	-	TGTGCCAGCGGCAGTCTGGGGTCGGGGGCCCAGTACTTC	CASGSLGSGAQYF
TRBV9	-	TRBJ2-3	-	TGTGCCAGCAGCCTATCCCTGGGGGCCGGACTCACAGATACGCAGTATTTT	CASSLSLGAGLTDTQYF
TRBV9	-	TRBJ1-2	-	TGTGCCAGCAGCGTACAGAAAGACTATGGCTACACCTTC	CASSVQKDYGYTF
TRBV6-5	-	TRBJ2-2	-	TGTGCCAGCAGTTACGTGGGGGCGCGCACCGGGGAGCTGTTTTTT	CASSYVGARTGELFF
TRBV6-5	once	TRBJ2-7	-	TGTGCCAGCTTACAGGCCTACGAGCAGTACTTC	CASLQAYEQYF
TRBV3-1/TRBV3-2	-	TRBJ2-4	TRBD1	TGTGCCAGCACCGTTGGACAGGGTAGGGAAAACATTCAGTACTTC	CASTVGQGRENIQYF
TRBV3-1/TRBV3-2	-	TRBJ2-1	TRBD1	TGTGCCAGCAGCCAATCTGGGCCCGGGACAGGGGGCTACAATGAGCAGTTCTTC	CASSQSGPGTGGYNEQFF
TRBV4-2	-	TRBJ2-1	-	TGTGCCAGCAGCCAGGCGGGGGCCGGGGCCTACAATGAGCAGTTCTTC	CASSQAGAGAYNEQFF